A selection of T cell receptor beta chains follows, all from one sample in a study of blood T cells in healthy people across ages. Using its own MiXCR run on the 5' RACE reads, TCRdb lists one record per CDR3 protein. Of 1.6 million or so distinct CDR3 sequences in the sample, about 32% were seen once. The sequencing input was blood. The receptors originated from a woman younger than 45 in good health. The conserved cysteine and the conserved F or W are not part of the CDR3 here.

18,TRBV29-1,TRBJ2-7,SVEVFGLGGGGITSYEQY
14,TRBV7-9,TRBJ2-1,ASSSRTGEFYNEQF
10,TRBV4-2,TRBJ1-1,ASSQVPDAAF
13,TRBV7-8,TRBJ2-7,ASSLTPGPQYEQY
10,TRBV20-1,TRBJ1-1,SAIPVGTEAF
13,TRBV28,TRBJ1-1,ASSFPQVPNTEAF
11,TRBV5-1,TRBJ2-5,ASSAGLEETQY
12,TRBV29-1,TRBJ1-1,SVRNLGLNTEAF
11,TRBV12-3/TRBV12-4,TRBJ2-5,ASSRDIQETQY
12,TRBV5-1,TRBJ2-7,ASSLGGDPDEQY
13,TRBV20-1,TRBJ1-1,SARDLGDMNTEAF
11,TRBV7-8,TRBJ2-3,ASSFREFGTQY
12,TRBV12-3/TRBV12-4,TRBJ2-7,ASSLDRGVNEQY
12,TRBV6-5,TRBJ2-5,ASTPQGGSETQY
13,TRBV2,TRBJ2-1,ASSSGQGGKNEQF
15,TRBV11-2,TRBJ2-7,ASSLNIGLAISYEQY
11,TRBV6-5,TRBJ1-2,ASRAPGTYGYT